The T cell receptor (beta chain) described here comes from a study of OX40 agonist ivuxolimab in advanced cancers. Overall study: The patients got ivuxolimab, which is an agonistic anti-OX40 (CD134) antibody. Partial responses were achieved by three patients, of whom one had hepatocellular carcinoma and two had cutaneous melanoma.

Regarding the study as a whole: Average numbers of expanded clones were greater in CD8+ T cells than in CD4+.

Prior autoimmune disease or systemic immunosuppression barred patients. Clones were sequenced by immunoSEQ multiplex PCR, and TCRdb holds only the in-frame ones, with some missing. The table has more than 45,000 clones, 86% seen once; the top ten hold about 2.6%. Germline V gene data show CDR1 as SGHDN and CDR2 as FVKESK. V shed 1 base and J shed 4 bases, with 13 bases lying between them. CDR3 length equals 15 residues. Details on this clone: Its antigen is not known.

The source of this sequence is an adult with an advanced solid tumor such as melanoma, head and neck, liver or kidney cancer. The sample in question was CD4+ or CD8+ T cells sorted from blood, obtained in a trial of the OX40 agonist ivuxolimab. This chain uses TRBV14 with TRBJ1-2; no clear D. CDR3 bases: TGTGCCAGCAGCCAAGTTAGAGCCCCCCTCTATGGCTACACCTTC. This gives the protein CASSQVRAPLYGYTF.